This is a list of T cell receptor beta chains from one sample in a study of T cell repertoires in cytomegalovirus infection. TCRdb used MiXCR to reprocess the reads, holding one entry per CDR3 protein. The top ten clones hold 59% of a sample with 200,000 or so distinct CDR3 sequences, 38% of them seen once. Their specific antigens are unknown. This material consisted of CD8+ T cells from cultured PBMCs, taken from culture after CMV antigen stimulation. Source of these receptors: a human donor in good health (CMV status not recorded). Some clones in this sample may be carry-over from other donors' samples. The CDR3 runs from the conserved cysteine through the conserved F or W. A D gene is named only where the DNA matches it firmly. The size field is filled for only some rows; it gives once, few, many or a size class.

d_gene | j_gene | abundance | v_gene | CDR3aa | CDR3nt
. | TRBJ1-1 | . | TRBV3-1 | CASSQHLTEIDTEAFF | TGTGCCAGCAGCCAACATTTAACCGAAATTGACACTGAAGCTTTCTTT
. | TRBJ2-7 | few | TRBV27 | CASRGPSAPSYEQYF | TGTGCCAGCCGCGGCCCAAGCGCCCCCTCCTACGAGCAGTACTTC
TRBD2 | TRBJ2-1 | . | TRBV27 | CASSPGLAGRNEQFF | TGTGCCAGCAGTCCGGGACTAGCGGGGAGAAATGAGCAGTTCTTC
TRBD1 | TRBJ2-7 | . | TRBV28 | CASSFLPPRDRGYEQYF | TGTGCCAGCAGTTTCCTCCCCCCGCGGGACAGGGGCTACGAGCAGTACTTC
. | TRBJ2-5 | . | TRBV6-5 | CASGLPVQETQYF | TGTGCCAGCGGACTCCCGGTACAAGAGACCCAGTACTTC
TRBD1 | TRBJ2-7 | few | TRBV20-1 | CSATSGTETLYEQYF | TGCAGTGCTACCTCCGGGACAGAGACTTTATACGAGCAGTACTTC
. | TRBJ2-7 | many | TRBV28 | CASSFIQGGSYEQYF | TGTGCCAGCAGTTTCATTCAGGGGGGCTCCTACGAGCAGTACTTC
TRBD1 | TRBJ2-7 | . | TRBV6-6 | CASSLEQGNEQYF | TGTGCCAGCAGTTTGGAACAGGGGAACGAGCAGTACTTC
. | TRBJ1-2 | . | TRBV7-3 | CASSSEGVANYGYTF | TGTGCCAGCAGTTCAGAGGGGGTAGCTAACTATGGCTACACCTTC
. | TRBJ2-5 | . | TRBV20-1 | CSALEVQTQYF | TGCAGTGCCCTTGAGGTTCAGACCCAGTACTTC
. | TRBJ2-5 | few | TRBV7-2 | CASNLLGQPSF | TGTGCCAGCAACCTTCTTGGACAGCCCTCCTTC
TRBD1 | TRBJ2-1 | many | TRBV25-1 | CASTPGQGAYNEQFF | TGTGCCAGCACGCCCGGACAGGGAGCGTACAATGAGCAGTTCTTC
. | TRBJ1-5 | . | TRBV20-1 | CSASMQMDSNQPQHF | TGCAGTGCTTCGATGCAGATGGATAGCAATCAGCCCCAGCATTTT
. | TRBJ1-1 | . | TRBV6-2/TRBV6-3 | CASSLNRVTGNTEAFF | TGTGCCAGCAGCCTCAACAGGGTCACCGGGAACACTGAAGCTTTCTTT
TRBD1 | TRBJ2-7 | many | TRBV30 | CAWSYSGGRSYEQYF | TGTGCCTGGAGTTATTCAGGGGGCCGGTCCTACGAGCAGTACTTC
TRBD2 | TRBJ2-3 | . | TRBV7-8 | CASSLPGTSEYSDTQYF | TGTGCCAGCAGCCTTCCCGGGACTAGCGAGTATTCCGATACGCAGTATTTT
TRBD1 | TRBJ1-2 | few | TRBV12-3/TRBV12-4 | CASSFNRGSYGYTF | TGTGCCAGCAGTTTCAACAGGGGCTCCTATGGCTACACCTTC
. | TRBJ2-7 | . | TRBV6-6 | CASSSSGVWEQYF | TGTGCCAGCAGTTCTTCAGGGGTATGGGAGCAGTACTTC
. | TRBJ1-1 | . | TRBV7-2 | CASSFVNTEAIF | TGTGCCAGCAGCTTCGTGAACACTGAAGCTATCTTT
. | TRBJ1-1 | . | TRBV6-1 | CASILGRTEAFF | .
TRBD2 | TRBJ2-1 | . | TRBV4-1 | CASSQDLAGNNEQFF | TGCGCCAGCAGCCAAGACCTAGCGGGGAACAATGAGCAGTTCTTC
TRBD2 | TRBJ2-7 | . | TRBV27 | CASSIAGGSSYEQYF | TGTGCCAGCAGTATAGCGGGAGGGAGCTCCTACGAGCAGTACTTC
. | TRBJ2-1 | . | TRBV7-6 | CASSLVRAGASSYNEQFF | TGTGCCAGCAGCTTAGTTCGGGCGGGGGCCAGCTCCTACAATGAGCAGTTCTTC
TRBD2 | TRBJ2-3 | . | TRBV27 | CASSFSGLTSTDTQYF | TGTGCCAGCAGTTTCTCGGGACTAACTAGCACAGATACGCAGTATTTT
TRBD1 | TRBJ1-5 | few | TRBV10-3 | CAISESVGTGPNQPQHF | TGTGCCATCAGTGAGTCGGTAGGGACAGGCCCCAATCAGCCCCAGCATTTT
TRBD1 | TRBJ1-2 | many | TRBV7-2 | CASSSPTQGLLNGYTF | TGTGCCAGCAGTTCCCCGACACAGGGGCTCCTCAATGGCTACACCTTC
TRBD1 | TRBJ2-7 | few | TRBV27 | CASSFIGQGTYEQYF | TGTGCCAGCAGTTTTATCGGACAGGGAACCTACGAGCAGTACTTC
. | TRBJ2-2 | . | TRBV7-6 | CASSFLDSARTGELFF | TGTGCAAGCAGCTTCCTGGACTCCGCTAGAACCGGGGAGCTGTTTTTT
. | TRBJ2-6 | few | TRBV10-2 | CASSTGANVLTF | TGCGCCAGCAGCACTGGGGCCAACGTCCTGACTTTC
TRBD1 | TRBJ1-1 | . | TRBV25-1 | CASNDRGMNTEAFF | TGTGCCAGCAACGACAGGGGCATGAACACTGAAGCTTTCTTT
. | TRBJ2-1 | . | TRBV7-8 | CASSFDAEIPEQFF | TGTGCCAGCAGCTTCGACGCAGAGATCCCTGAGCAGTTCTTC
TRBD1 | TRBJ1-1 | few | TRBV27 | CASSRTHRQGVGPNTEAFF | TGTGCCAGCAGTCGTACCCACAGACAGGGGGTGGGACCGAACACTGAAGCTTTCTTT
TRBD1 | TRBJ2-7 | . | TRBV15 | CATSRARGLIHEQYF | TGTGCCACCAGCAGGGCCAGGGGGCTCATCCACGAGCAGTACTTC
. | TRBJ2-7 | . | TRBV9 | CASSPSSKGLPYEQYF | TGTGCCAGCAGCCCGTCGTCAAAGGGACTTCCCTACGAGCAGTACTTC
TRBD2 | TRBJ2-1 | few | TRBV7-8 | CASSAGLAGGPYNEQFF | TGTGCCAGCAGCGCGGGACTAGCGGGGGGGCCCTACAATGAGCAGTTCTTC